This note documents a single T cell receptor (beta chain) sequence. The entry originates in a study of OX40 agonist ivuxolimab in advanced cancers. Study in general: Age averaged 60 years (range about 20 to 80), and around 87% were male.

There are 15 residues in the CDR3. The V end was cut by 1 base, the J end by 0 bases, with 8 bases between. TCRdb's table, derived via immunoSEQ multiplex PCR, lists solely in-frame clones and lacks some. The sample contains around 78,000 clones, 80% to 90% of which appear only once. The receptor was derived from an adult with an advanced solid tumor such as melanoma, head and neck, liver or kidney cancer. The source material was CD4+ or CD8+ T cells sorted from blood, sampled in a trial of the OX40 agonist ivuxolimab. The gene calls are TRBV5-3 and TRBJ1-3; D remains unclear. TRBV5-3 is marked as an open reading frame, function uncertain. CDR3 in amino acids: CARSLPGASGNTIYF. DNA of the CDR3: TGTGCCAGAAGCTTGCCAGGCGCCTCTGGAAACACCATATATTTT.